This T cell receptor (beta chain) was sequenced in a study of blood T cell repertoires in COVID-19. Study as a whole: Acute and convalescent COVID-19 specimens originated in the United States, Italy and Spain.

Germline-derived CDR1 and CDR2 are GTSNPN and SVGIG (reference sequence). CDR3 length equals 13 residues. The germline V and J ends were trimmed by 2 bases and 0 bases, with 7 bases remaining between them. The table came from immunoSEQ multiplex PCR; TCRdb's copy has only in-frame clones and leaves some out. The table records more than 85,000 clones, over 70% of them present only once. The sequenced sample consisted of peripheral blood. This receptor was obtained from a man in his 70s with acute or convalescent COVID-19. The rearrangement joins TRBV30 to TRBJ1-1, with D perhaps matching TRBD1 (5 bases). The CDR3 DNA reads TGTGCCTGGAGTAAACAGGTGAACACTGAAGCTTTCTTT. Amino acids: CAWSKQVNTEAFF.